Described below is a single T cell receptor beta chain sequence and its context. Its cognate antigen is unknown. Documented treatment: about 20 received Ad26.COV2.S at low or high dose, single or two shots; roughly five received placebo; per-sample allocation not given. The samples were gathered on day 63 after the first injection of vaccine or placebo. An Ad26 vector was used to express Wuhan-strain SARS-CoV-2 spike as the vaccine. In germline, CDR1 is SNHLY, CDR2 FYNNEI. CDR3 length equals 12 residues. The germline V and J ends were trimmed by 6 bases and 2 bases, with 8 bases remaining between them. These data are taken from a study of Ad26.COV2.S vaccination and SARS-CoV-2 variants. Study in general: Intramuscular Ad26.COV2.S at 5x10^10 or 1x10^11 viral particles.

General study findings and limits: Placebo recipients and vaccine recipients were similar in non-spike TCR breadth. Spike-specific TCR breadth was greater after Ad26.COV2.S than placebo.

Method: immunoSEQ multiplex PCR; TCRdb's copy keeps in-frame clones and lacks some. The sample includes under 500,000 clones, 92% of them seen just once. The source was peripheral blood, collected in a trial of Ad26.COV2.S vaccine versus placebo. The V call is TRBV2, the J call TRBJ2-7; D unclear. The origin of this receptor is a person between 18 and 65 years old who received the Ad26.COV2.S COVID-19 vaccine or a placebo. CDR3 coding DNA: TGTGCCAGCAGACCTACCCCCTACGAGCAGTACTTC. Amino acids: CASRPTPYEQYF.